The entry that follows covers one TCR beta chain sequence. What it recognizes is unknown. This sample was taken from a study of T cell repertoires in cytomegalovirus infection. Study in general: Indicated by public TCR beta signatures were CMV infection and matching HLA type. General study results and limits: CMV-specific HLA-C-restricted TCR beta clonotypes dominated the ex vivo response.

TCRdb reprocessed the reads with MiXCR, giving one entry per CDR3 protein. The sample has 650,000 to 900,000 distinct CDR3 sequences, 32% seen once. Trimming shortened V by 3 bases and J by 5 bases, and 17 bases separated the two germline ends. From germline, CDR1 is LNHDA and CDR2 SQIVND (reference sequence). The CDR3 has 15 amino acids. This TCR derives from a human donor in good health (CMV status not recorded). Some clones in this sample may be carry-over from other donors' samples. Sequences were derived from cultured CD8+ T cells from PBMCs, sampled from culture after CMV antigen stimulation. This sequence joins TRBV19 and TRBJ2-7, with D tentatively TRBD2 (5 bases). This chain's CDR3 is CASSMEETWYHEQYF. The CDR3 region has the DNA TGTGCCAGTAGTATGGAGGAAACATGGTATCACGAGCAGTACTTC. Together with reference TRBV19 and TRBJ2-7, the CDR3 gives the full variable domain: DGGITQSPKYLFRKEGQNVTLSCEQNLNHDAMYWYRQDPGQGLRLIYYSQIVNDFQKGDIAEGYSVSREKKESFPLTVTSAQKNPTAFYLCASSMEETWYHEQYFGPGTRLTVT.